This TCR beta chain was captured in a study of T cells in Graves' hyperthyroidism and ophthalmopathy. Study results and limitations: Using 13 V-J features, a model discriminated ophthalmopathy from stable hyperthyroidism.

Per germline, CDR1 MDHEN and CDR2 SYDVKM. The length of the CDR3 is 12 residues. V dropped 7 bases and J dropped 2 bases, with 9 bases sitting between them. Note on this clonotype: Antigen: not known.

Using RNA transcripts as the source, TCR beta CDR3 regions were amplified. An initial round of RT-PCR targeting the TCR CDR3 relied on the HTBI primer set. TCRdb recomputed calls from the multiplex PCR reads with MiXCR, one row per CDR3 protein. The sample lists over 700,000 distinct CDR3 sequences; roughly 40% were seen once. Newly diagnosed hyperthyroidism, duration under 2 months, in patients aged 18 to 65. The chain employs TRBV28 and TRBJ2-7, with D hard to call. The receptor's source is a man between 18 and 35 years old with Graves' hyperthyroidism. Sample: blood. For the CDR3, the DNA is TGTGCCAGCACGTCCCAGGCCTACGAGCAGTACTTC. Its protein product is CASTSQAYEQYF. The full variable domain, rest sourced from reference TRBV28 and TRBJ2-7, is DVKVTQSSRYLVKRTGEKVFLECVQDMDHENMFWYRQDPGLGLRLIYFSYDVKMKEKGDIPEGYSVSREKKERFSLILESASTNQTSMYLCASTSQAYEQYFGPGTRLTVT.